These 21 T cell receptor beta chains came from one sample sequenced in a study of identical twins. Each CDR3 protein is one row after TCRdb ran MiXCR on the 5' RACE reads. The table shows approximately 350,000 distinct CDR3 sequences, with over 9% occurring only once. Separately, the same data were catalogued under a study of yellow fever vaccine responses in identical twins.

Input material: CD8+ T cells sorted from blood. These receptors all come from a woman under 30 in good health.

The chain is built from TRBV20-1 and TRBJ2-7; the match to TRBD1 covers 9 bases. Germline CDR1 DFQATT, CDR2 SNEGSKA (reference sequence). The ends lost 4 bases at V and 2 bases at J; junction bases unmatched: 3. CDR3 length equals 13 residues. The CDR3 nucleotides read TGCAGTGCTACAAGACAGGGGGCCTACGAGCAGTACGTC. It encodes CSATRQGAYEQYV.

This clonotype was seen only a few times. The chain couples TRBV5-1 to TRBJ2-3, with D perhaps assigned TRBD1 or TRBD2 (5 bases each). Germline V gene sequence: CDR1 SGHRS, CDR2 YFSETQ. The CDR3 length is 14 residues. V lost 0 bases to trimming and J lost 3 bases, with 8 bases between them. CDR3 in DNA: TGCGCCAGCAGCTTGGTGGGGGTAACAGATACGCAGTATTTT. Its translation is CASSLVGVTDTQYF.

This clonotype was seen a handful of times. J is TRBJ2-7 and V is TRBV11-3, with 9 bases identical to TRBD1. Germline V gives CDR1 SGHNT, CDR2 YENEEA. CDR3 length equals 17 residues. V shed 2 bases and J 0 bases; nucleotides not matched to a gene: 8. The CDR3 spells CASSLTFGQGSSYEQYF. In nucleotides, the CDR3 is TGTGCCAGCAGCTTAACTTTCGGACAGGGGAGCTCCTACGAGCAGTACTTC. Filled out from reference TRBV11-3 and TRBJ2-7, the complete variable domain reads EAGVVQSPRYKIIEKKQPVAFWCNPISGHNTLYWYLQNLGQGPELLIRYENEEAVDDSQLPKDRFSAERLKGVDSTLKIQPAELGDSAVYLCASSLTFGQGSSYEQYFGPGTRLTVT.

V is TRBV7-6 and J is TRBJ1-2; possible D gene TRBD1, 5 bases. The V end lost 1 base, the J end lost 6 bases, and 12 bases lay between the germline ends. This CDR3 has 14 amino acids. In germline, CDR1 is SGHVS, CDR2 FNYEAQ. CDR3 nucleotide sequence: TGTGCCAGCAGCTTAGGCTGGGGGACCGATGGCTACACCTTC. Encoded protein: CASSLGWGTDGYTF.

This clonotype was seen only a few times. The CDR3 bases are TGTGCCAGCAGCGGCCCGGGACAGGACACCTACGAGCAGTACTTC. Its protein product is CASSGPGQDTYEQYF. The rearrangement joins TRBV21-1 to TRBJ2-7; the D call in the table, TRBD1, was not verified against the DNA. TRBV21-1 is marked as a pseudogene. The CDR3 is 15 residues long.

This clonotype was found many times. This sequence joins TRBV14 and TRBJ2-4; possible D gene TRBD2, 5 bases. Trimming pared 6 bases from V and 6 bases from J, leaving 18 bases between. The CDR3 contains 15 residues. Germline V gene data show CDR1 as SGHDN and CDR2 as FVKESK. CDR3 sequence reads: CASRSSRSQLNIQYF. In DNA, the CDR3 is TGTGCCAGCAGATCTAGCCGGTCGCAGTTAAACATTCAGTACTTC. Full variable domain (missing parts from reference TRBV14 and TRBJ2-4): EAGVTQFPSHSVIEKGQTVTLRCDPISGHDNLYWYRRVMGKEIKFLLHFVKESKQDESGMPNNRFLAERTGGTYSTLKVQPAELEDSGVYFCASRSSRSQLNIQYFGAGTRLSVL.

This clonotype was found many times. The rearrangement uses TRBV7-8 and TRBJ2-1; D is ambiguous. V was shortened by 0 bases and J by 1 base, with 10 bases between the two germline ends. Germline V CDR1 and CDR2: SGHVS, FQNEAQ. The CDR3 is 16 residues long. This CDR3 reads CASSLAWVASYNEQFF. CDR3 nucleotides: TGTGCCAGCAGCTTAGCGTGGGTCGCGTCCTACAATGAGCAGTTCTTC.

V is TRBV27 and J is TRBJ2-3; the match to TRBD2 covers 10 bases. This CDR3 spans 16 amino acids. CDR1 is MNHEY, CDR2 SMNVEV, per germline (reference sequence). The J segment lost 5 bases and the V segment lost 3 bases, leaving 8 bases of the junction unmatched. The CDR3 nucleotides read TGTGCCAGCAGTTTCCCCCTAGCGGGAGAGGGAGATACGCAGTATTTT. Translated, it gives CASSFPLAGEGDTQYF.

At least ten counts were recorded for this clonotype. The J gene is TRBJ2-2, the V gene TRBV15; TRBD1 might be the D (6 bases). CDR1 is LNHNV, CDR2 YYDKDF, per germline (reference sequence). V lost 3 bases to trimming and J lost 7 bases, with 12 bases between them. The CDR3 totals 14 residues. CDR3 in DNA: TGTGCCACCAGCAGGAGACAGGACGTCGGGGAGCTGTTTTTT. Protein sequence: CATSRRQDVGELFF.

The chain links TRBV7-9 to TRBJ2-7; 9 positions match TRBD2. Per the germline V gene, CDR1 is SEHNR and CDR2 is FQNEAQ (reference sequence). The CDR3 is 15 amino acids. Losses at the gene ends were 1 base for V and 2 bases for J; bases not matched to a gene: 3. Written as DNA, the CDR3 is TGTGCCAGCAGCTTAGTAGCGGGGGTCGCCTACGAGCAGTACTTC. This codes for CASSLVAGVAYEQYF.

This clonotype was found a few times. One base away lies a much larger clone, so this may be a sequencing read error. The genes are TRBV2 and TRBJ1-1; D uncertain. Looked up from germline, CDR1 is SNHLY and CDR2 is FYNNEI. Trimming pared 3 bases from V and 4 bases from J, leaving 6 bases between. The CDR3 is 12 residues long. CDR3 nucleotide sequence: TGTGCCAGCAGTGAGTCTGGCACTGAAGCTTTCTTT. Its translation: CASSESGTEAFF.

This clonotype appeared many times. This chain joins TRBV29-1 and TRBJ2-7; D call uncertain. Trimming left V 1 base short and J 3 bases short, with 4 bases between. Germline CDR1 reads SQVTM; CDR2 reads ANQGSEA. The CDR3 totals 11 residues. CDR3 residues: CSVEANYEQYF. As DNA, the CDR3 is TGCAGCGTTGAAGCCAACTACGAGCAGTACTTC.

This clonotype was observed at least ten times. The chain is built from TRBV27 and TRBJ2-5; the match to TRBD2 covers 15 bases. This CDR3 has 16 residues. J gave up 7 bases and V 7 bases, and 10 bases lay outside the gene matches. CDR1 is MNHEY and CDR2 is SMNVEV in the germline V gene (reference sequence). CDR3 nucleotides: TGTGCCAGCAAAACCAAGGGACTAGCGGGAGGAGGGACCCAGTACTTC. It yields the protein CASKTKGLAGGGTQYF.

This clonotype has only a few counts. The chain carries TRBV12-3 or TRBV12-4 and TRBJ2-6; D is ambiguous. This CDR3 has 14 amino acids. The V and J ends lost 5 bases and 3 bases respectively, with 8 bases between them. The DNA of the CDR3 is TGTGCCAGCAGTACTAAGGGTGGGGCCAACGTCCTGACTTTC. It yields the protein CASSTKGGANVLTF.

A note on this clonotype: A much bigger clone sits one base away, suggesting this may be a read error. The chain employs TRBV5-1 and TRBJ2-1; D possibly corresponds to TRBD1 (6 bases). With 4 bases removed from V and 4 bases from J, the gap between germline ends came to 15 bases. CDR1 and CDR2 from the germline V gene are SGHRS and YFSETQ. CDR3 length equals 15 residues. CDR3 coding DNA: TGCGCCAGCAGCGGCTACAGGGTCGAGTACAATGAGCAGTTCTTC. It codes for CASSGYRVEYNEQFF.

The rearrangement uses TRBV24-1 and TRBJ2-1, with 8 nucleotides matching TRBD1. CDR1 and CDR2 from the germline V gene are KGHDR and SFDVKD. Trimming took 3 bases from V and 6 from J; bases not matched to a gene: 6. This CDR3 has 15 residues. In nucleotides, the CDR3 is TGTGCCACCAGTGATCTGGACAGGGATACCAATGAGCAGTTCTTC. Protein sequence: CATSDLDRDTNEQFF.

This clonotype showed up many times. The chain has TRBV12-3 or TRBV12-4 and TRBJ2-5; D might be TRBD1 (6 bases). This CDR3 region has 15 residues. Between the trimmed V and J ends, which lost 3 bases and 2 bases, there was a span of 13 bases. The CDR3 sequence is CASSLGQGIQETQYF. In nucleotides, the CDR3 is TGTGCCAGCAGTTTGGGCCAGGGGATACAAGAGACCCAGTACTTC.

This clonotype was counted ten times or more. This rearrangement joins TRBV9 to TRBJ2-3; possible D gene TRBD1, 6 bases. The CDR3 is 15 amino acids. Looked up from germline, CDR1 is SGDLS and CDR2 is YYNGEE. V was shortened by 2 bases and J by 2 bases, with 12 bases between the two germline ends. CDR3 sequence reads: CASSVYTGHTDTQYF. The CDR3 DNA is TGTGCCAGCAGCGTGTACACAGGGCACACAGATACGCAGTATTTT.

This clonotype was seen repeatedly, ten times or more. The chain links TRBV4-2 to TRBJ2-5; maybe TRBD1 (5 bases). The V end was cut by 0 bases, the J end by 4 bases, with 9 bases between. The CDR3 extends over 14 amino acids. Germline CDR1 is LGHNA and CDR2 is YNFKEQ. CDR3 region: CASSQEGVGETQYF. The CDR3 DNA reads TGTGCCAGCAGCCAAGAAGGGGTTGGAGAGACCCAGTACTTC.

This clonotype came up many times. V is TRBV27 and J is TRBJ2-2; the match to TRBD1 covers 11 bases. The CDR3 covers 19 residues. From germline, CDR1 is MNHEY and CDR2 SMNVEV (reference sequence). Trimming removed 7 bases from V and 3 bases from J; junction bases left unmatched: 16. The CDR3 sequence is CASTGARDRGIVDTGELFF. Here the CDR3 DNA reads TGTGCCAGCACGGGGGCCCGGGACAGGGGGATTGTGGACACCGGGGAGCTGTTTTTT.

The chain employs TRBV20-1 and TRBJ2-7; tentative D call: TRBD2 (6 bases). The V end lost 3 bases, the J end lost 4 bases, and 16 bases lay between the germline ends. This CDR3 has 14 residues. The germline CDR1 and CDR2 sequences are DFQATT and SNEGSKA (reference sequence). The CDR3 loop is CSARDGGRGYEQYF. The DNA of the CDR3 is TGCAGTGCTAGGGACGGGGGAAGAGGGTACGAGCAGTACTTC.